This TCR beta chain emerged from a study of T cell repertoires in cytomegalovirus infection. General observations from the study: CMV-specific TCR beta clonotypes restricted by HLA-C dominated the ex vivo response.

Ten or more counts support this clonotype. As yet, its antigen is unknown. Using its own MiXCR run on the reads, TCRdb lists one record per CDR3 protein. This table holds about 770,000 distinct CDR3 sequences, 25% to 30% found once. V was cut by 7 bases and J by 3 bases, with 7 bases left in between. The germline gives CDR1 SGHVS, CDR2 FQNEAQ. This CDR3 contains 11 residues. The J gene is TRBJ2-7, the V gene TRBV7-8, with D tentatively TRBD2 (6 bases). Sequenced here: cultured CD8+ T cells from PBMCs, sampled from culture after CMV antigen stimulation. The source of this sequence is a human donor in good health (CMV status not recorded). Some clones in this sample may be carry-over from other donors' samples. The CDR3 DNA reads as TGTGCCAGCATGGGGGGCTACGAGCAGTACTTC. Encoded protein: CASMGGYEQYF.